This is a list of T cell receptor beta chains from one sample in a study of cytomegalovirus exposure and HLA in healthy donors. Profiling relied on immunoSEQ multiplex PCR, and the TCRdb table lists in-frame clones only, not all of them. The sample lists more than 130,000 clones, about 90% occurring once. The sample consisted of PBMCs. The receptors derive from a young woman in good health and CMV-seropositive. CDR3s include the opening cysteine and the closing phenylalanine or tryptophan. D genes are given only for firm matches. Rows give clone size only sometimes, using once, few, many, or a class for an expanded clone.

size | J | D | V | DNA | CDR3
- | TRBJ2-1 | - | TRBV7-3 | TGTGCCAGCAGCTCCACCGGGACACGATACAATGAGCAGTTCTTC | CASSSTGTRYNEQFF
once | TRBJ2-1 | TRBD2 | TRBV4-2 | TGTGCCAGCAGCCAAGAGATAGCGGGAGGGCCGAGTGAGCAGTTCTTC | CASSQEIAGGPSEQFF
- | TRBJ2-3 | TRBD2 | TRBV28 | TGTGCCAGCAGTTTAAGGGTGGGGCGGGGGGATACGCAGTATTTT | CASSLRVGRGDTQYF
- | TRBJ1-2 | - | TRBV4-1 | TGCGCCAGCAGCCGGTTGGAGGAGACCTATGGCTACACCTTC | CASSRLEETYGYTF
- | TRBJ1-2 | TRBD1 | TRBV28 | TGTGCCAGCAGTTTTCTGGCGACAGGGCAAGGGGGCTACACCTTC | CASSFLATGQGGYTF
- | TRBJ2-3 | TRBD2 | TRBV5-4 | TGTGCCAGCAGCTCCCTAGCGGGGGCCGCAGATACGCAGTATTTT | CASSSLAGAADTQYF
many | TRBJ2-1 | TRBD1 | TRBV14 | TGTGCCAGCAGCCAACTGACAGGGGGCTTCAATGAGCAGTTCTTC | CASSQLTGGFNEQFF
- | TRBJ2-2 | - | TRBV9 | TGTGCCAGCAGCCCAGGCCAGAGTGGTTTCGGGGAGCTGTTTTTT | CASSPGQSGFGELFF
- | TRBJ2-7 | TRBD2 | TRBV6-6 | TGTGCCAGCAGGCGCGGTGACGGGGGGACCTACGAGCAGTACTTC | CASRRGDGGTYEQYF
- | TRBJ1-1 | - | TRBV30 | TGTGCCTGGAGTGTACGAGGTACAGGCGGAGCTTTCTTT | CAWSVRGTGGAFF
- | TRBJ1-5 | - | TRBV6-1 | TGTGCCAGCAGCCGAACTAACCCTAATCAGCCCCAGCATTTT | CASSRTNPNQPQHF
few | TRBJ1-2 | TRBD1 | TRBV7-9 | TGTGCCAGCTCGTGGGACAGGGGAAGGGGCTACACCTTC | CASSWDRGRGYTF
- | TRBJ1-2 | TRBD1 | TRBV25-1 | TGTGCCAGCAGTGAATCTTGGACAGGCTATGGCTACACCTTC | CASSESWTGYGYTF
- | TRBJ1-2 | - | TRBV5-4 | TGTGCCAGCAGCCCGGACAGTAACTATGGCTACACCTTC | CASSPDSNYGYTF
- | TRBJ1-6 | - | TRBV30 | TGTGCCTGGTGCCCGCCCAGGGGCTCCTATAATTCACCCCTCCACTTT | CAWCPPRGSYNSPLHF
once | TRBJ1-3 | - | TRBV28 | TGTGCCAGCAGTTTAGGACTCTCTGGAAACACCATATATTTT | CASSLGLSGNTIYF
- | TRBJ2-1 | - | TRBV7-9 | TGTGCCAGCAGCTTAAGTGAGGCAGGGTCCAATGAGCAGTTCTTC | CASSLSEAGSNEQFF
- | TRBJ1-3 | - | TRBV5-1 | TGCGCCAGCAGCTTGAACGGTCTGTCCTCTGGAAACACCATATATTTT | CASSLNGLSSGNTIYF
- | TRBJ1-4 | - | TRBV7-9 | TGTGCCAGCAGCTTACGGGGGAATGATGAAAAACTGTTTTTT | CASSLRGNDEKLFF
- | TRBJ1-5 | - | TRBV7-2 | TGTGCCAGCAGCTTAGGAGTAAATCAGCCCCAGCATTTT | CASSLGVNQPQHF
- | TRBJ1-3 | - | TRBV6-6 | TGTGCCAGCAGTACCACAGGTTCTAATGGAAACACCATATATTTT | CASSTTGSNGNTIYF
- | TRBJ1-1 | - | TRBV7-6 | TGTGCCAGCAGCCCCGCCCCGCGGGAGGTGAACACTGAAGCTTTCTTT | CASSPAPREVNTEAFF
- | TRBJ2-7 | - | TRBV21-1 | TGTGCCAGCAGCCCTCGACTAGCGGGGGGCCACGAGCAGTACTTC | CASSPRLAGGHEQYF
- | TRBJ1-1 | TRBD1 | TRBV4-2 | TGTGCCAGCCTGAGGTTGGGACAGGCTCAGTCAGCTTTCTTT | CASLRLGQAQSAFF
once | TRBJ2-1 | TRBD1 | TRBV20-1 | TGCAGTGCTGACAGGGACGATGAGCAGTTCTTC | CSADRDDEQFF
- | TRBJ2-3 | TRBD2 | TRBV7-2 | TGTGCCAGCAGCTTAGGGGGGACTAGCGGGCATAATACGCAGTATTTT | CASSLGGTSGHNTQYF
- | TRBJ1-2 | TRBD1 | TRBV18 | TGTGCCAGCTCACCCGGGACAGGCCCCGCGAAGGGCTACACCTTC | CASSPGTGPAKGYTF
once | TRBJ2-5 | TRBD2 | TRBV5-4 | TGTGCCAGCAGCTTGGCCCTGCCTAGCGGGGGGAGGGAGACCCAGTACTTC | CASSLALPSGGRETQYF
- | TRBJ2-7 | - | TRBV28 | TGTGCCAGCAGTCGACTATTTCCCGGGCCTTACGAGCAGTACTTC | CASSRLFPGPYEQYF
- | TRBJ2-1 | TRBD2 | TRBV5-4 | TGTGCCAGCAGCAAAACTAGCGACAATGAGCAGTTCTTC | CASSKTSDNEQFF
- | TRBJ2-1 | - | TRBV4-1 | TGCGCCAGCAGCCAAGAGTCGCAGTATGAGCAGTTCTTC | CASSQESQYEQFF
- | TRBJ1-1 | - | TRBV27 | TGTGCCAGCAGATGGGGGGAGGGTCCAGCTTTCTTT | CASRWGEGPAFF
few | TRBJ2-5 | - | TRBV18 | TGTGCCAGCCGACCGGGCAGGGACCAAGAGACCCAGTACTTC | CASRPGRDQETQYF
- | TRBJ2-2 | - | TRBV5-4 | TGTGCCAGCAGCACCACCCCCGGGACTAACACCGGGGAGCTGTTTTTT | CASSTTPGTNTGELFF
- | TRBJ1-1 | - | TRBV7-6 | TGTGCCACTTTCTCCGAGGGGAACACTGAAGCTTTCTTT | CATFSEGNTEAFF
- | TRBJ2-7 | TRBD1 | TRBV19 | TGTGCCAGTAGTCCATCATCCCTGTACAGGGGCCCCTACGAGCAGTACTTC | CASSPSSLYRGPYEQYF
once | TRBJ2-2 | TRBD1 | TRBV28 | TGTGCCAGCAGTTCGCTCACAGGGGGCCGCATTAGAACCGGGGAGCTGTTTTTT | CASSSLTGGRIRTGELFF
- | TRBJ2-5 | TRBD2 | TRBV5-1 | TGCGCCAGCAGCCCGGGACTAGCGGGGGTCGAGACCCAGTACTTC | CASSPGLAGVETQYF
- | TRBJ1-2 | - | TRBV7-2 | TGTGCCAGCAGCTTAGCCGGGGGTGAGCGTGGCTACACCTTC | CASSLAGGERGYTF
- | TRBJ1-4 | - | TRBV11-2 | TGTGCCAGCAGCCTAAGTCAGGCACAGGGCGAGGAAAAACTGTTTTTT | CASSLSQAQGEEKLFF
- | TRBJ2-3 | TRBD1 | TRBV18 | TGTGCCAGCTCACCGGGGACAGGGGGAGAGGATACGCAGTATTTT | CASSPGTGGEDTQYF
- | TRBJ1-6 | TRBD1 | TRBV5-1 | TGCGCCAGCAGCTTGGGACAGGGGGTCTCACCCCTCCACTTT | CASSLGQGVSPLHF
- | TRBJ1-3 | TRBD1 | TRBV28 | TGTGCCAGCAGTTTTGGGACAGCAAGAAACACCATATATTTT | CASSFGTARNTIYF
- | TRBJ1-5 | - | TRBV30 | TGTGCCTGGAGTGATAGGGGGAATCAGCCCCAGCATTTT | CAWSDRGNQPQHF
- | TRBJ2-7 | TRBD2 | TRBV5-1 | TGCGCCAGCAGCTTGGGACCACGCGGCGGGGGGTTCTACGAGCAGTACTTC | CASSLGPRGGGFYEQYF
- | TRBJ1-1 | - | TRBV5-1 | TGCGCCAGCAGCTTGCGGGTGGACATGAACACTGAAGCTTTCTTT | CASSLRVDMNTEAFF
- | TRBJ2-7 | TRBD2 | TRBV15 | TGTGCCACCAGCAGAGGCGGGGGGTCCTCCTACGAGCAGTACTTC | CATSRGGGSSYEQYF
- | TRBJ1-3 | TRBD1 | TRBV5-1 | TGCGCCAGCAGCTCCTGGACAGGGACTGGAAACACCATATATTTT | CASSSWTGTGNTIYF
- | TRBJ1-3 | - | TRBV2 | TGTGCCAGCAGTGAGGCTGGCCGAGGGGGAAACACCATATATTTT | CASSEAGRGGNTIYF
- | TRBJ1-6 | - | TRBV2 | TGTGCCAGCAGTCAGGAACAGGGTGATAATTCACCCCTCCACTTT | CASSQEQGDNSPLHF
- | TRBJ2-7 | TRBD1 | TRBV7-6 | TGTGCCAGCAGCTTAGAACGACAGGGGACCTACGAGCAGTACTTC | CASSLERQGTYEQYF
once | TRBJ2-2 | TRBD1 | TRBV7-9 | TGTGCCTGGGACAGGGTGACCGGGGAGCTGTTTTTT | CAWDRVTGELFF
- | TRBJ2-1 | - | TRBV28 | TGTGCCAGCAGCATTACAGTGGAGCAGTTCTTC | CASSITVEQFF
- | TRBJ2-2 | TRBD2 | TRBV7-2 | TGTGCCAGCAGCACTAGCGGGGGCACCGGGGAGCTGTTTTTT | CASSTSGGTGELFF
- | TRBJ2-2 | - | TRBV5-1 | TGCGCCAGCAGCATTACCCCGTCTAGTAACGGGGAGCTGTTTTTT | CASSITPSSNGELFF